A single sample gave rise to the 28 T cell receptor beta chains below, sequenced in a study of blood T cell repertoires in COVID-19. TCRdb's table, derived via immunoSEQ multiplex PCR, lists solely in-frame clones and lacks some. The table lists about 200,000 clones, 85% to 90% of them singletons. Sequencing was carried out using peripheral blood. The source is a man aged 50 to 59 with acute or convalescent COVID-19.

This chain links TRBV6-2 or TRBV6-3 with TRBJ2-5, with D possibly TRBD1 on 6 matching bases. The germline CDR1 and CDR2 sequences are MNHEY and SVGEGT. There are 15 residues in the CDR3. V was trimmed by 4 bases and J by 4 bases, leaving 16 bases between them. CDR3 protein: CASSSDRIGRETQYF. CDR3 DNA sequence: TGTGCCAGCAGTTCGGACAGAATTGGTCGAGAGACCCAGTACTTC.

V is TRBV5-8 and J is TRBJ2-7; 9 bases line up with TRBD1. Germline V gene sequence: CDR1 SGHTS, CDR2 YDEGEE. The CDR3 has 16 amino acids. Trimming at V came to 4 bases and at J to 3 bases, leaving 11 bases not matched to a gene. The CDR3 loop reads CASSPILGTGNYEQYF. CDR3 DNA: TGTGCCAGCAGCCCCATATTGGGGACAGGGAACTACGAGCAGTACTTC.

This rearrangement joins TRBV5-1 to TRBJ2-3; 12 nucleotides agree with TRBD2. Germline V CDR1 and CDR2: SGHRS, YFSETQ. The CDR3 extends over 19 amino acids. Losses at the gene ends were 4 bases for V and 0 bases for J; bases not matched to a gene: 12. In DNA, the CDR3 is TGCGCCAGCAGCCGCTCACCTAGCGGGGGGGGGACTAGCACAGATACGCAGTATTTT. This gives the protein CASSRSPSGGGTSTDTQYF.

This sequence joins TRBV3-1 (or the pseudogene TRBV3-2) and TRBJ1-1; a weak D match, TRBD1 (6 bases). Trimming took off 3 bases at V and 6 bases at J, with 14 bases between the two ends. Germline lookup yields CDR1 LGHDT and CDR2 YNNKEL (reference sequence). The length of the CDR3 is 14 residues. The CDR3 bases are TGTGCCAGCAGCCACGGGGGGCTACGCGCTGAAGCTTTCTTT. Translation gives CASSHGGLRAEAFF.

The rearrangement links TRBV7-3 to TRBJ1-1; TRBD1 aligns across 9 bases. The CDR3 spans 14 residues. The germline CDR1 and CDR2 sequences are SGHTA and FQGTGA. The ends lost 2 bases at V and 3 bases at J; junction bases unmatched: 1. CDR3 sequence (DNA): TGTGCCAGCAGCTTACGACAGGGGGACACTGAAGCTTTCTTT. Translation gives CASSLRQGDTEAFF.

The chain recombines TRBV19 with TRBJ1-4; D remains ambiguous. The CDR3 has 14 amino acids. The V and J ends lost 3 bases and 7 bases respectively, with 12 bases between them. In germline, CDR1 is LNHDA, CDR2 SQIVND (reference sequence). The CDR3 here is CASSISGVAEKLFF. In nucleotides, the CDR3 is TGTGCCAGTAGTATCTCCGGGGTAGCTGAAAAACTGTTTTTT.

The chain carries TRBV24-1 and TRBJ2-3, with a possible D match to TRBD2 (5 bases). CDR3 length equals 14 residues. Trimming stripped 4 bases from V and 2 bases from J, with 9 bases between. Germline V gene lookup returns CDR1 KGHDR and CDR2 SFDVKD. The CDR3 reads CATSDPGFTDTQYF. In DNA, the CDR3 is TGTGCCACCAGTGACCCGGGGTTCACAGATACGCAGTATTTT.

The chain couples TRBV6-5 to TRBJ1-2; D not certain. The V end lost 8 bases, the J end lost 4 bases, and 11 bases lay between the germline ends. CDR3 length: 12 residues. CDR1 and CDR2 from the germline V gene are MNHEY and SVGAGI. CDR3 DNA sequence: TGTGCCAGCTTTGATCCCGGCTATGGCTACACCTTC. This encodes CASFDPGYGYTF.

This clone turned up a few times. The chain combines TRBV7-9 with TRBJ1-2; D is perhaps TRBD1 (5 bases). CDR1 is SEHNR, CDR2 FQNEAQ, per germline (reference sequence). Trimming left V 1 base short and J 7 bases short, with 16 bases between. The CDR3 length is 15 residues. CDR3 sequence: CASSLGGRGLAGYTF. The CDR3 bases are TGTGCCAGCAGCTTAGGAGGTCGGGGGTTGGCTGGCTACACCTTC.

The chain combines TRBV9 with TRBJ1-4; perhaps TRBD1 as D (6 bases). CDR3 length equals 16 residues. Trimming took off 4 bases at V and 0 bases at J, with 13 bases between the two ends. The germline V gene encodes CDR1 SGDLS and CDR2 YYNGEE. The CDR3 spells CASSLGQPATNEKLFF. CDR3 DNA sequence: TGTGCCAGCAGCTTAGGACAGCCTGCAACTAATGAAAAACTGTTTTTT.

The chain uses TRBV11-2 and TRBJ2-3; D gene uncertain. Trimming shortened V by 0 bases and J by 11 bases, and 12 bases separated the two germline ends. Germline lookup yields CDR1 SGHAT and CDR2 FQNNGV. This CDR3 contains 13 residues. The CDR3 protein is CASSLDGGSRQYF. CDR3 in DNA: TGTGCCAGCAGCTTAGATGGCGGATCGCGGCAGTATTTT.

The table lists this clone with a count of one. The V call is TRBV25-1, the J call TRBJ2-1; TRBD2 matches 10 bases. This CDR3 region has 15 residues. With V trimmed by 7 bases and J by 1 base, 4 bases remained unmatched. Germline V gives CDR1 MGHDK, CDR2 SYGVNS. The CDR3 bases are TGTGCCAGCACGACTAGCGGGCCATCCTACAATGAGCAGTTCTTC. Translation gives CASTTSGPSYNEQFF.

This chain joins TRBV5-1 and TRBJ2-2; TRBD2 might be the D (6 bases). Trimming left V 4 bases short and J 0 bases short, with 10 bases between. Germline V gene data show CDR1 as SGHRS and CDR2 as YFSETQ. CDR3 size: 15 residues. For the CDR3, the DNA is TGCGCCAGCAGCGGAGGGGCTTCGAACACCGGGGAGCTGTTTTTT. Translating it yields CASSGGASNTGELFF.

J is TRBJ2-7 and V is TRBV7-9; TRBD2 aligns across 10 bases. The CDR3 totals 13 residues. V dropped 6 bases and J dropped 6; count of bases not matched to a gene: 5. Looked up from germline, CDR1 is SEHNR and CDR2 is FQNEAQ (reference sequence). The chain's CDR3 is CASRSGTSAEQYF. The CDR3 region has the DNA TGTGCCAGCAGGAGCGGGACTAGCGCCGAGCAGTACTTC.

V and J are TRBV3-1 (or the pseudogene TRBV3-2) and TRBJ1-4; 8 bases are a match to TRBD1. The germline V gene encodes CDR1 LGHDT and CDR2 YNNKEL (reference sequence). Losses at the gene ends were 1 base for V and 3 bases for J; bases not matched to a gene: 10. The CDR3 contains 18 residues. The CDR3, as DNA: TGTGCCAGCAGCCAAGGGGCCCAGGGGGCGACTTCTAATGAAAAACTGTTTTTT. Amino acids: CASSQGAQGATSNEKLFF.

The chain joins TRBV27 to TRBJ1-5; the D gene is possibly TRBD1 (6 bases). CDR1 and CDR2 from the germline V gene are MNHEY and SMNVEV (reference sequence). The CDR3 contains 15 residues. V shed 3 bases and J shed 6 bases, with 15 bases lying between them. The CDR3 nucleotides are TGTGCCAGCAGTTTTATGGGGGCGAATAGTCAGCCCCAGCATTTT. Protein sequence: CASSFMGANSQPQHF.

This sequence joins TRBV4-2 and TRBJ2-3; TRBD2 might be the D (5 bases). Germline loops: CDR1 LGHNA, CDR2 YNFKEQ. V lost 0 bases to trimming and J lost 6 bases, with 7 bases between them. The CDR3 consists of 13 residues. As DNA, the CDR3 is TGTGCCAGCAGCCAAGACGGGGTGGATACGCAGTATTTT. This codes for CASSQDGVDTQYF.

This chain joins TRBV25-1 and TRBJ1-6, with D perhaps TRBD1 (6 bases). Germline lookup yields CDR1 MGHDK and CDR2 SYGVNS. The CDR3 contains 14 residues. The V end lost 4 bases, the J end lost 7 bases, and 11 bases lay between the germline ends. Here the CDR3 reads CASSGRGSNSPLHF. CDR3 DNA: TGTGCCAGCAGTGGCAGGGGAAGCAATTCACCCCTCCACTTT.

The rearrangement uses TRBV7-3 and TRBJ2-2; D remains ambiguous. Germline values: CDR1 SGHTA, CDR2 FQGTGA. V dropped 2 bases and J dropped 6 bases, with 7 bases sitting between them. The CDR3 is 13 amino acids. The CDR3 here is CASSLPESGELFF. DNA of the CDR3: TGTGCCAGCAGCTTACCAGAATCCGGGGAGCTGTTTTTT.

V gene TRBV15 combines with J gene TRBJ2-7; TRBD1 is a possible D gene (5 bases). The CDR3 runs 14 residues. Germline CDR1 and CDR2: LNHNV and YYDKDF (reference sequence). Trimming removed 1 base from V and 3 bases from J, with 10 bases in between. The CDR3, as DNA: TGTGCCACCAGCAGAGGACAGCCAGTCTACGAGCAGTACTTC. It translates to CATSRGQPVYEQYF. The whole variable domain, filled in from reference TRBV15 and TRBJ2-7, reads DAMVIQNPRYQVTQFGKPVTLSCSQTLNHNVMYWYQQKSSQAPKLLFHYYDKDFNNEADTPDNFQSRRPNTSFCFLDIRSPGLGDTAMYLCATSRGQPVYEQYFGPGTRLTVT.

V is TRBV5-1 and J is TRBJ1-3, with D tentatively TRBD1 (6 bases). This CDR3 has 16 amino acids. The V gene lost 2 bases and the J gene lost 0 bases, with 12 bases spanning the gap. Germline V gene lookup returns CDR1 SGHRS and CDR2 YFSETQ. The CDR3: CASSFGGADSGNTIYF. The CDR3 bases are TGCGCCAGCAGCTTTGGGGGCGCGGACTCTGGAAACACCATATATTTT.

The chain employs TRBV29-1 and TRBJ2-5; D is possibly TRBD2 (7 bases). The CDR3 loop spans 13 amino acids. V gave up 6 bases and J gave up 3 bases, with 14 bases separating them. Germline V gives CDR1 SQVTM, CDR2 ANQGSEA. The CDR3 DNA reads as TGCAGCGTCCGTCGGGGGGCCGAAGAGACCCAGTACTTC. It translates to CSVRRGAEETQYF.

The CDR3 DNA follows: TGCGCCAGCAGCCCAGGGTTGTTTGGAAACACCATATATTTT. Translating it yields CASSPGLFGNTIYF. The J gene is TRBJ1-3, the V gene TRBV5-1; D is perhaps TRBD1 (5 bases). In germline, CDR1 is SGHRS, CDR2 YFSETQ. Between the trimmed V and J ends, which lost 4 bases and 3 bases, there was a span of 11 bases. This CDR3 has 14 amino acids.

The chain joins TRBV30 to TRBJ1-3; maybe TRBD1 (5 bases). The germline V gene has CDR1 GTSNPN and CDR2 SVGIG (reference sequence). The V end lost 5 bases, the J end lost 0 bases, and 11 bases lay between the germline ends. CDR3 length: 14 residues. As DNA, the CDR3 is TGTGCCTGGGCGGGGGGATACTCTGGAAACACCATATATTTT. This translates into CAWAGGYSGNTIYF.

CDR3 sequence reads: CASSLAPGQGSEQYF. The CDR3 nucleotides are TGCGCCAGCAGCTTGGCGCCGGGACAGGGAAGCGAGCAGTACTTC. The chain couples TRBV5-1 to TRBJ2-7, with TRBD1 matching 9 bases. Germline CDR1 reads SGHRS; CDR2 reads YFSETQ. The CDR3 contains 15 residues. V was clipped by 0 bases and J by 6 bases; unmatched bases: 7. Drawing the rest from reference TRBV5-1 and TRBJ2-7, the complete variable domain is KAGVTQTPRYLIKTRGQQVTLSCSPISGHRSVSWYQQTPGQGLQFLFEYFSETQRNKGNFPGRFSGRQFSNSRSEMNVSTLELGDSALYLCASSLAPGQGSEQYFGPGTRLTVT.

J is TRBJ2-7 and V is TRBV10-3; TRBD1 is a possible D gene (5 bases). Trimming removed 2 bases from V and 12 bases from J, with 11 bases in between. The CDR3 sequence is 11 residues long. Germline assignment: CDR1 ENHRY and CDR2 SYGVKD. CDR3 residues: CAISEGLQVYF. For the CDR3, the DNA is TGTGCCATCAGTGAGGGTTTACAGGTGTACTTC.

The chain joins TRBV3-1 (or the pseudogene TRBV3-2) to TRBJ2-5; D remains ambiguous. CDR1 is LGHDT, CDR2 YNNKEL, per germline (reference sequence). CDR3 length: 14 residues. V was pared by 0 bases and J by 1 base, with 6 bases between. CDR3: CASSQENSQETQYF. CDR3 coding DNA: TGTGCCAGCAGCCAAGAGAACAGCCAAGAGACCCAGTACTTC.

Concerning this clone: At the DNA level, this CDR3 is encoded by other sequences in the same sample as well. The chain is built from TRBV7-9 and TRBJ2-7; possible D gene TRBD2, 5 bases. The CDR3 is made up of 12 amino acids. Germline CDR1 SEHNR, CDR2 FQNEAQ (reference sequence). V lost 0 bases and J lost 6, with 6 bases in between. The DNA for the CDR3 is TGTGCCAGCAGCTTAGCCGGGGTCGAGCAGTACTTC. It is translated as CASSLAGVEQYF.